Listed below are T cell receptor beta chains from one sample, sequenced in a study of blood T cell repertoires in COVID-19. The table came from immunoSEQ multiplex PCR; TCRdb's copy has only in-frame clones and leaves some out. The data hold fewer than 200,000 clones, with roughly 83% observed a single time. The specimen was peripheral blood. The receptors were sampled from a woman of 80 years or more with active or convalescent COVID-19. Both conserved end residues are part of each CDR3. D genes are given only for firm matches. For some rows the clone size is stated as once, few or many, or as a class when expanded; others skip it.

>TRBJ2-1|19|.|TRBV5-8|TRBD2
CASSAAGLHSNPTYNEQFF
TGTGCCAGCAGCGCGGCGGGACTACATAGCAATCCCACCTACAATGAGCAGTTCTTC
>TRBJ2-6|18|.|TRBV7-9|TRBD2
CASSPPGAGGAGANVLTF
TGTGCCAGCAGCCCCCCGGGGGCGGGGGGCGCTGGGGCCAACGTCCTGACTTTC
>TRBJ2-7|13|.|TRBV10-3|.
CATQTGASYEQYF
TGTGCCACTCAGACAGGCGCATCCTACGAGCAGTACTTC
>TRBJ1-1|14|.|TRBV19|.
CASSIRGGHTEAFF
TGTGCCAGTAGTATTCGGGGAGGTCACACTGAAGCTTTCTTT
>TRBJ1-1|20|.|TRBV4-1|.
CASSQDRAGGFSSGNTEAFF
TGCGCCAGCAGCCAAGACCGGGCGGGTGGTTTTTCGAGCGGGAACACTGAAGCTTTCTTT
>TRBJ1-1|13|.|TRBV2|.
CASSDYTGRGAFF
TGTGCCAGCAGTGATTATACAGGGCGTGGAGCTTTCTTT
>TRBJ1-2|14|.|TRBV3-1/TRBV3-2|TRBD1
CASSMDRGNGGYTF
TGTGCCAGCAGCATGGACAGGGGCAACGGTGGCTACACCTTC
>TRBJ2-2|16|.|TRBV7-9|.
CASSLSITGNTGELFF
TGTGCCAGCAGCCTTTCCATTACAGGGAACACCGGGGAGCTGTTTTTT
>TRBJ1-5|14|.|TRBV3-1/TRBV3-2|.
CASSHGTKDQPQHF
TGTGCCAGCAGCCACGGGACAAAGGATCAGCCCCAGCATTTT
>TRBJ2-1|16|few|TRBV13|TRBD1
CASSWTGTGGYNEQFF
TGTGCCAGCAGCTGGACCGGGACAGGGGGTTACAATGAGCAGTTCTTC
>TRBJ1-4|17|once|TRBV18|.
CASSPPRGLTTNEKLFF
TGTGCCAGCTCACCACCGCGGGGATTAACAACTAATGAAAAACTGTTTTTT
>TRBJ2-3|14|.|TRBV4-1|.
CASSQERDTDTQYF
TGCGCCAGCAGCCAAGAGAGAGATACAGATACGCAGTATTTT
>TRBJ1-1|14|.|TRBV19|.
CASSMGSRVTEAFF
TGTGCCAGTAGTATGGGGTCCAGGGTCACTGAAGCTTTCTTT
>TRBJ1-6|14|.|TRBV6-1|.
CASSDGGAGSPLHF
TGTGCCAGCAGTGACGGGGGGGCTGGGTCACCCCTCCACTTT
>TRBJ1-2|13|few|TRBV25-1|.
CASSDRVASGYTF
TGTGCCAGCAGTGACAGGGTGGCGAGCGGCTACACCTTC
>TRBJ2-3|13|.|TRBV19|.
CASSMRRTDTQYF
TGTGCCAGTAGTATGAGGCGCACAGATACGCAGTATTTT
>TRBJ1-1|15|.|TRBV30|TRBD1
CAWSATGQAWVEAFF
TGTGCCTGGAGTGCGACGGGACAGGCGTGGGTCGAAGCTTTCTTT
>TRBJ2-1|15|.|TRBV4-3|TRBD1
CASSPLGTAYNEQFF
TGCGCCAGCAGCCCCCTGGGGACAGCTTACAATGAGCAGTTCTTC
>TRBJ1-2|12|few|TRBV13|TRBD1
CASSPTGNGYTF
TGTGCCAGCAGTCCGACAGGGAATGGCTACACCTTC
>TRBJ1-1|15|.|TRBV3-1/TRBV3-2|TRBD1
CASSHGTVVNTEAFF
TGTGCCAGCAGCCACGGGACAGTGGTAAACACTGAAGCTTTCTTT
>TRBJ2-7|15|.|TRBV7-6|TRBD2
CASSSLLRGGDEQYF
TGTGCCAGCAGCTCACTCCTTCGGGGGGGGGACGAGCAGTACTTC
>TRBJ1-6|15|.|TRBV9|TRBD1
CASSVDRGRNSPLHF
TGTGCCAGCAGCGTAGACAGGGGAAGAAACTCACCCCTCCACTTT
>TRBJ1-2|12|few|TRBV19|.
CASRTPRYGYTF
TGTGCCAGTAGGACACCTCGCTATGGCTACACCTTC
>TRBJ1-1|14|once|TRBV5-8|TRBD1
CASSLGQGGTEAFF
TGTGCCAGCAGCTTGGGACAGGGCGGGACTGAAGCTTTCTTT
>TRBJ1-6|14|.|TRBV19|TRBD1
CASTPDRVRSPLHF
TGTGCCAGTACTCCGGACAGGGTGAGGTCACCCCTCCACTTT
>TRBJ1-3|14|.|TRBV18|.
CASSPGDIRNTIYF
TGTGCCAGCTCACCTGGGGACATACGAAACACCATATATTTT
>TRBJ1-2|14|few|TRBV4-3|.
CASSQGTVNYGYTF
TGCGCCAGCAGCCAAGGGACAGTCAACTATGGCTACACCTTC
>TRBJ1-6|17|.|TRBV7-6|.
CASSPLYRVASNSPLHF
TGTGCCAGCAGCCCGCTTTACAGGGTCGCTAGTAATTCACCCCTCCACTTT
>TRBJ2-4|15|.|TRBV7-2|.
CASSEGGRASDIQYF
TGTGCCAGCAGCGAGGGCGGAAGGGCCTCTGACATTCAGTACTTC
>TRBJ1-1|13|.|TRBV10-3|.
CATPRDKNTEAFF
TGTGCCACCCCCCGGGACAAGAACACTGAAGCTTTCTTT
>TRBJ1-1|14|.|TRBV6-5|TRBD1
CASRRTGENTEAFF
TGTGCCAGCAGACGGACAGGGGAGAACACTGAAGCTTTCTTT
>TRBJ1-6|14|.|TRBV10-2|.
CASSDLSDNSPLHF
TGCGCCAGCAGTGATCTCTCGGATAATTCACCCCTCCACTTT
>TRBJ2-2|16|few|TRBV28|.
CASSERYGVFVGELFF
TGTGCCAGCAGTGAAAGGTACGGGGTTTTTGTCGGGGAGCTGTTTTTT
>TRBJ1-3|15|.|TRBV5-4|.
CASSLAGVGGNTIYF
TGTGCCAGCAGCTTGGCCGGGGTAGGAGGAAACACCATATATTTT
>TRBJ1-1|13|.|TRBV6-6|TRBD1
CVDLGGWGTEAFF
TGTGTAGACTTAGGGGGCTGGGGCACTGAAGCTTTCTTT
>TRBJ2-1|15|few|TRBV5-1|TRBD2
CASSYLAGANNEQFF
TGCGCCAGCAGCTACCTAGCGGGGGCCAACAATGAGCAGTTCTTC
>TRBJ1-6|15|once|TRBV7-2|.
CASSLRGGINSPLHF
TGTGCCAGCAGCTTACGGGGAGGGATTAATTCACCCCTCCACTTT